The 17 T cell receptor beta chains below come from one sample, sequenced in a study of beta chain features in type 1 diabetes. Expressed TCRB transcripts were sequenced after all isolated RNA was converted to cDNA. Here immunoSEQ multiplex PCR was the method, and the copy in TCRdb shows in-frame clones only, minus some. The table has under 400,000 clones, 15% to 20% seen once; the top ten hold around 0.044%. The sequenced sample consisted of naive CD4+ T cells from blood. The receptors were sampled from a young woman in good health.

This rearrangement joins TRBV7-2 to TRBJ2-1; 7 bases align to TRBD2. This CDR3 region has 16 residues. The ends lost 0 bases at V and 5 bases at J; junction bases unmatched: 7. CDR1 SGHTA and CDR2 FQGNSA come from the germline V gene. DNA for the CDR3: TGTGCCAGCAGCTTAGCGCTTGGACTAGGGAACAATGAGCAGTTCTTC. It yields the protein CASSLALGLGNNEQFF.

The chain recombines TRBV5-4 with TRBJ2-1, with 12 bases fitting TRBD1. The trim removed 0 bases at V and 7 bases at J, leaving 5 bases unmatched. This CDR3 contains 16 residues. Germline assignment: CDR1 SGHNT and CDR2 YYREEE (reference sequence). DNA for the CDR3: TGTGCCAGCAGCTTGGTACCGGGACAGGGGGCAAATGAGCAGTTCTTC. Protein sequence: CASSLVPGQGANEQFF.

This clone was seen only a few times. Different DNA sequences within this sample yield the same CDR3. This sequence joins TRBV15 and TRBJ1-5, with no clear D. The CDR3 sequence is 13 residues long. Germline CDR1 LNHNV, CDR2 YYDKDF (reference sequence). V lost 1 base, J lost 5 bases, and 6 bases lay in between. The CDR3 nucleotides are TGTGCCACCAGCAGAGGAACAGATCAGCCCCAGCATTTT. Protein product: CATSRGTDQPQHF.

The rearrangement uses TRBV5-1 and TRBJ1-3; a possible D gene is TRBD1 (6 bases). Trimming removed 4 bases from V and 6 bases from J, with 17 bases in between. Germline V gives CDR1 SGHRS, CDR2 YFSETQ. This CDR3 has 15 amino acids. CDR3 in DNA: TGCGCCAGCAGCCTTACACACAGGGAGACAAACACCATATATTTT. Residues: CASSLTHRETNTIYF. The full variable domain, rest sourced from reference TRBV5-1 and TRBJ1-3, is KAGVTQTPRYLIKTRGQQVTLSCSPISGHRSVSWYQQTPGQGLQFLFEYFSETQRNKGNFPGRFSGRQFSNSRSEMNVSTLELGDSALYLCASSLTHRETNTIYFGEGSWLTVV.

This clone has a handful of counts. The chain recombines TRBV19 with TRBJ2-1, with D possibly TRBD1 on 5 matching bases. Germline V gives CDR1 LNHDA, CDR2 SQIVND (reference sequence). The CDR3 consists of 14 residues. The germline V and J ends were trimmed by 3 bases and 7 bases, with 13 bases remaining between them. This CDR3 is CASSISGIENEQFF. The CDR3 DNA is TGTGCCAGTAGTATCTCAGGGATCGAGAATGAGCAGTTCTTC.

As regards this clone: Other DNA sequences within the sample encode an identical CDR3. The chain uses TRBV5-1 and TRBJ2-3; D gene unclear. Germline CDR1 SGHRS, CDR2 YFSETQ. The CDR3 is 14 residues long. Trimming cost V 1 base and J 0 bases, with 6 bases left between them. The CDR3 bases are TGCGCCAGCAGCTTGAGTAGCAGCACAGATACGCAGTATTTT. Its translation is CASSLSSSTDTQYF.

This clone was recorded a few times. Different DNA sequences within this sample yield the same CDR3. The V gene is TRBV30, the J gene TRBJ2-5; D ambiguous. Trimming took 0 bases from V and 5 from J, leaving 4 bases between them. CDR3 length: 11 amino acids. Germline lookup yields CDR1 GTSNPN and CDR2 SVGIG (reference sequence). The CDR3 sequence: CAWSVRETQYF. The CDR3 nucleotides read TGTGCCTGGAGTGTACGGGAGACCCAGTACTTC.

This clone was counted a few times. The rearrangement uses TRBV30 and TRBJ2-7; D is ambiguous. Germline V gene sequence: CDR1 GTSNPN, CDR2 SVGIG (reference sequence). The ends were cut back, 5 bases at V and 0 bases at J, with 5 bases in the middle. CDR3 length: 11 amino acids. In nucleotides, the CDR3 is TGTGCCTGGTCCCTCTCCTACGAGCAGTACTTC. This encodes CAWSLSYEQYF. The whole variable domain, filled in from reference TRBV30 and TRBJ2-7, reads SQTIHQWPATLVQPVGSPLSLECTVEGTSNPNLYWYRQAAGRGLQLLFYSVGIGQISSEVPQNLSASRPQDRQFILSSKKLLLSDSGFYLCAWSLSYEQYFGPGTRLTVT.

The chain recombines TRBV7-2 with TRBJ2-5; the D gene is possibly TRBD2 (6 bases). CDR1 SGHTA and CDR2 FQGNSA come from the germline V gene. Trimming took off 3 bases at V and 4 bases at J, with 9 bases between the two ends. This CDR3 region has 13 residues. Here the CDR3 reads CASSFAGSETQYF. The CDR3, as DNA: TGTGCCAGCAGCTTCGCGGGATCAGAGACCCAGTACTTC.

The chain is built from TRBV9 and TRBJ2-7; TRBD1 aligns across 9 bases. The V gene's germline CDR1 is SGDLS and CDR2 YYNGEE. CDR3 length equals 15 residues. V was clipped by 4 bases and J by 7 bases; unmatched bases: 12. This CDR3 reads CASSQGQGGLGEQYF. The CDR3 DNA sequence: TGTGCCAGCAGCCAGGGACAGGGTGGCCTCGGGGAGCAGTACTTC. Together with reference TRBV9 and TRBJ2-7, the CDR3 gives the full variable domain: DSGVTQTPKHLITATGQRVTLRCSPRSGDLSVYWYQQSLDQGLQFLIQYYNGEERAKGNILERFSAQQFPDLHSELNLSSLELGDSALYFCASSQGQGGLGEQYFGPGTRLTVT.

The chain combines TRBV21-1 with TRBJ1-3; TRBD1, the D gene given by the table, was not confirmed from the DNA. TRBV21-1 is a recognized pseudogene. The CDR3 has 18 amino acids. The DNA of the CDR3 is TGTGCCAGCAGCAAGGGTCGCCAGGCAAGGCGCTCTGGAAACACCATATATTTT. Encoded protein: CASSKGRQARRSGNTIYF.

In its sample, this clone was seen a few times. CDR3 amino acids: CASSRESGRASDTQYF. Here the CDR3 DNA reads TGCGCCAGCAGCAGAGAGAGCGGGAGGGCGTCAGATACGCAGTATTTT. The chain recombines TRBV5-1 with TRBJ2-3, with 10 bases fitting TRBD2. V trimming: 4 bases; J trimming: 4 bases; junction bases outside the gene matches: 9. This CDR3 comprises 16 residues. Germline assignment: CDR1 SGHRS and CDR2 YFSETQ.

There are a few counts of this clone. The CDR3 loop reads CASSSRPVDRGLNQPQHF. CDR3 coding DNA: TGTGCCAGCAGCTCCCGCCCCGTCGATAGGGGGCTGAATCAGCCCCAGCATTTT. This chain connects TRBV7-2 to TRBJ1-5; 7 bases agree with TRBD1. CDR3 length: 18 residues. CDR1 and CDR2 (germline): SGHTA, FQGNSA. J lost 4 bases, V lost 4 bases, and 16 bases had no gene match. The full variable domain, in which reference TRBV7-2 and TRBJ1-5 provide the parts outside the CDR3, is GAGVSQSPSNKVTEKGKDVELRCDPISGHTALYWYRQSLGQGLEFLIYFQGNSAPDKSGLPSDRFSAERTGGSVSTLTIQRTQQEDSAVYLCASSSRPVDRGLNQPQHFGDGTRLSIL.

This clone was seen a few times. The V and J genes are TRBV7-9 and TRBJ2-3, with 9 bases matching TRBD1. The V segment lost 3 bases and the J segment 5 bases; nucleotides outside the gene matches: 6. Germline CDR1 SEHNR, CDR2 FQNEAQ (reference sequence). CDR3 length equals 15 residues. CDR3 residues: CASSLVQGAGDTQYF. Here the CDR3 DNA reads TGTGCCAGCAGCTTGGTACAGGGGGCTGGAGATACGCAGTATTTT.

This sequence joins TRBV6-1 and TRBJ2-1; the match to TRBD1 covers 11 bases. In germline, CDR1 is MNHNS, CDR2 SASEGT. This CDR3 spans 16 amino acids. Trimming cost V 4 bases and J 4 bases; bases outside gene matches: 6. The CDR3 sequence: CASSVPGTGGYNEQFF. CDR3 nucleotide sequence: TGTGCCAGCAGTGTCCCCGGGACAGGGGGGTACAATGAGCAGTTCTTC.

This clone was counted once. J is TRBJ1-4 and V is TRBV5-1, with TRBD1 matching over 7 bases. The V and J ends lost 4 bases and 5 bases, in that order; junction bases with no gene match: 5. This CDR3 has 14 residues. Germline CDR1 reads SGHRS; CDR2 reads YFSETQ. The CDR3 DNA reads TGCGCCAGCAGCCTCGGGACAGCGAATGAAAAACTGTTTTTT. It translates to CASSLGTANEKLFF.

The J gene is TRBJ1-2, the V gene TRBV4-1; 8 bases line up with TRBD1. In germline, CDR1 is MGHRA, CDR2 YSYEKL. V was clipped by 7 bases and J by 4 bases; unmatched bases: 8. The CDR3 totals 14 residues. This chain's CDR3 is CASTNRGESYGYTF. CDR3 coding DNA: TGCGCCAGCACCAACAGGGGGGAGAGCTATGGCTACACCTTC.